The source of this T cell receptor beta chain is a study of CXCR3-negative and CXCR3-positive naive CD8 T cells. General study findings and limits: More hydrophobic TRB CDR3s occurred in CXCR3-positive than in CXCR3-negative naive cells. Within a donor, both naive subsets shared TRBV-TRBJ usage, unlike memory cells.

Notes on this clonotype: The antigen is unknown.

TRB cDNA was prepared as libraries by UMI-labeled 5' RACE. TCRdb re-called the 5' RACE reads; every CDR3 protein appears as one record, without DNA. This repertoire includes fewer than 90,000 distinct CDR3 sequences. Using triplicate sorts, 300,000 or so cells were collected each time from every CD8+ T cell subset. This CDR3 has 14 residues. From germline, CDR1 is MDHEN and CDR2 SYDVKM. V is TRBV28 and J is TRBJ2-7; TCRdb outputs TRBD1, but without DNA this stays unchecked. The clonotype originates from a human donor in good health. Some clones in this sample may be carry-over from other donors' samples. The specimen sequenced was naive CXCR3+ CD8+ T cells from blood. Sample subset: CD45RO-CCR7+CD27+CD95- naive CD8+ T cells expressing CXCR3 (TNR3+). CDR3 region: CASSRLQAGYEQYF.